This TCR beta chain was sequenced for a study of patients and donors after allogeneic stem cell transplantation. V was pared by 4 bases and J by 4 bases, with 7 bases of the junction left unmatched. From germline, CDR1 is SGHTA and CDR2 FQGTGA. The CDR3 totals 15 residues. MiXCR was run by TCRdb on the RT-PCR reads, yielding one entry per CDR3 protein. The sample records hundreds of thousands of distinct CDR3 sequences, around an eighth being singletons. The receptor was derived from a human donor who was either an allogeneic HSCT recipient or a stem cell or donor lymphocyte infusion donor (not recorded which). It is not recorded whose cells these are; they may come from a transplant donor. The specimen was blood, either unsorted or a sorted T cell fraction (not recorded which). The genes are TRBV7-3 and TRBJ2-1; 7 nucleotides line up with TRBD1. CDR3 loop: CASSSRDSPYNEQFF. The CDR3 region has the DNA TGTGCCAGCAGCTCCCGGGACAGCCCTTACAATGAGCAGTTCTTC. Based on the CDR3 plus reference TRBV7-3 and TRBJ2-1, the full variable domain is GAGVSQTPSNKVTEKGKYVELRCDPISGHTALYWYRQSLGQGPEFLIYFQGTGAADDSGLPNDRFFAVRPEGSVSTLKIQRTERGDSAVYLCASSSRDSPYNEQFFGPGTRLTVL.